The clone carrying this TCR beta chain was recorded many times. Its antigen is as yet unknown. TCRdb called the 5' RACE reads again in MiXCR, with one record for every CDR3 protein. The sample lists just over 60,000 distinct CDR3 sequences, 30% occurring once. Findings of the study overall: Tumor Treg TCRs overlapped most with tumor naive CD4+ cells.

Source material: tumor-infiltrating naive CD4+ T cells sorted from the breast tumor. The subset denotes: naive CD4+ T cells, CD4+CD45RA+CD25-. This clonotype was obtained from a female donor with breast cancer.

In DNA form, the CDR3 reads TGCGCCAGCAGCTTGGTTTTGGGCGGGAGAAGCTACGAGCAGTACTTC. It specifies CASSLVLGGRSYEQYF. This sequence joins TRBV5-1 and TRBJ2-7; 7 bases are shared with TRBD2. With V trimmed by 0 bases and J by 3 bases, 9 bases remained unmatched. The CDR3 is made up of 16 amino acids. Germline values: CDR1 SGHRS, CDR2 YFSETQ.